The subject of this entry is one TCR beta chain. The data derive from a study of blood T cells in healthy people across ages. A J-beta primer mix and a sample-barcoded 5' primer were used in a second PCR of roughly 6 to 12 cycles. TCRdb used MiXCR to reprocess the 5' RACE reads, holding one entry per CDR3 protein. The sample includes roughly 1.6 million distinct CDR3 sequences, approximately 32% of them seen just once. There are 15 residues in the CDR3. In germline, CDR1 is ENHRY, CDR2 SYGVKD. J was trimmed by 2 bases and V by 8 bases; bases with no gene match: 11. The chain couples TRBV10-3 to TRBJ2-5; 7 nucleotides line up with TRBD2. The receptor comes from a woman aged 25 to 39 in good health. The specimen was blood. This CDR3 is CAIGSQRGGQETQYF. Here the CDR3 DNA reads TGTGCCATCGGAAGTCAGCGGGGTGGGCAAGAGACCCAGTACTTC.